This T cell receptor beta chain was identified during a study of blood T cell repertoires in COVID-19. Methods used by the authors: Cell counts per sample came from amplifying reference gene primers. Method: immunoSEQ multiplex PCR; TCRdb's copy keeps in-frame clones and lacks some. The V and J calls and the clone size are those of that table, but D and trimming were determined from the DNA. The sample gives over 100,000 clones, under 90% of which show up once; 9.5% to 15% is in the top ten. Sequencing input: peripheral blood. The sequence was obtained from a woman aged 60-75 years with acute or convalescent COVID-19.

The CDR3 nucleotides are TGCGCCAGCAGTCAGGGGTCCGGGTCCTACGAGCAGTACTTC. Its translation is CASSQGSGSYEQYF. The genes are TRBV10-1 and TRBJ2-7, with a weak D call TRBD1 (6 bases). V was cut by 5 bases and J by 1 base, with 12 bases left in between. The CDR3 runs 14 residues. Looked up from germline, CDR1 is WNHNN and CDR2 is SYGVQD (reference sequence).